This T cell receptor beta chain was profiled in a study of T cells in Graves' hyperthyroidism and ophthalmopathy. Study-level findings and limits: Ophthalmopathy was predicted by the model a median of approximately 6 months ahead of onset.

The source material, RNA transcripts, was used to amplify TCR beta CDR3 regions. First-round RT-PCR targeting the TCR CDR3 was performed with the HTBI primer set. TCRdb fed the multiplex PCR reads into MiXCR, producing one record per CDR3 protein. The sample lists a few hundred thousand distinct CDR3 sequences, less than 20% occurring once. Points on this clonotype: Its antigen remains unknown. One end of the junction is discordant with germline, which a read error may explain.

The CDR3 loop spans 16 amino acids. The source material was blood. The receptor's source is a woman between 18 and 29 years old with Graves' hyperthyroidism. V and J are TRBV12-3 or TRBV12-4 and TRBJ2-3; no clear D gene. CDR3 coding DNA: TGTGCCAGCAGTTTAGGGCAGCACACAAGCATAGATACGCAGTATTTT. This codes for CASSLGQHTSIDTQYF.